What follows are 2 T cell receptor beta chains derived from one specimen sequenced in a study of cytomegalovirus exposure and HLA in healthy donors. Primers: 60 Vbeta forward and 13 Jbeta reverse. Using immunoSEQ multiplex PCR, the repertoire was profiled, and TCRdb retains in-frame clones only, with some absent. Of roughly 200,000 clones in the sample, 75% to 90% were seen once. Input material: PBMCs. All receptors derive from a woman aged 40 to 49 in good health and CMV-seronegative.

This clone came up a few times. V is TRBV7-2 and J is TRBJ2-3; D may be TRBD2 (5 bases). V was trimmed by 3 bases and J by 1 base, leaving 14 bases between them. The germline V gene has CDR1 SGHTA and CDR2 FQGNSA. This CDR3 is built from 16 residues. This CDR3 reads CASSFGSGRGTDTQYF. In DNA, the CDR3 is TGTGCCAGCAGCTTCGGCAGCGGACGCGGCACAGATACGCAGTATTTT.

This clone was observed a single time. The chain employs TRBV4-1 and TRBJ2-1; weak D call: TRBD2 (6 bases). Germline V gene lookup returns CDR1 MGHRA and CDR2 YSYEKL. Trimming shortened V by 4 bases and J by 8 bases, and 18 bases separated the two germline ends. This CDR3 has 15 amino acids. CDR3 amino acids: CASSPRDFRIDEQFF. CDR3 coding DNA: TGCGCCAGCAGCCCTCGGGACTTCCGGATCGATGAGCAGTTCTTC.